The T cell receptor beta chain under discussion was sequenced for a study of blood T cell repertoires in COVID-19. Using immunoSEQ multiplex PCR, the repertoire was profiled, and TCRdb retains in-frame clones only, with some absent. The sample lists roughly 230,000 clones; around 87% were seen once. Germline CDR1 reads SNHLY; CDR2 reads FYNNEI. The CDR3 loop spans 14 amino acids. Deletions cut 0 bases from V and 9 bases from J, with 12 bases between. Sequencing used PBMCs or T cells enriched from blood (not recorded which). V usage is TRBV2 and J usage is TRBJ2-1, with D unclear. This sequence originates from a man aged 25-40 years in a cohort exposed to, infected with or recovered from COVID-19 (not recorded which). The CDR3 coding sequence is TGTGCCAGCAGTGAAGCGCTTCAGGCGACTGAGCAGTTCTTC. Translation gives CASSEALQATEQFF.